This is a list of T cell receptor beta chains from one sample in a study of shared clonotypes between healthy human individuals. Sequencing used immunoSEQ multiplex PCR; TCRdb keeps in-frame clones, though not all of them. The table lists roughly 1,100,000 clones, about 75% of them singletons. Sequencing used memory CD4+ T cells sorted from blood. The receptors were sampled from a man aged 18 to 29 in good health. Each CDR3 is given with its conserved first and last residue. D genes are given only for firm matches. Only some rows state a clone size, as once, few, many or a class for expanded clones.

abundance,d_gene,v_gene,j_gene,CDR3aa,CDR3nt
few,-,TRBV2,TRBJ1-1,CASSHRDWNTEAFF,TGTGCCAGCTCTCACAGGGATTGGAACACTGAAGCTTTCTTT
-,-,TRBV11-2,TRBJ1-6,CASSLGPGGVGSPLHF,TGTGCCAGCAGCTTAGGCCCGGGGGGGGTCGGCTCACCCCTCCACTTT
-,TRBD1,TRBV10-2,TRBJ1-4,CASRTGATNEKLFF,TGCGCCAGCAGGACAGGGGCAACTAATGAAAAACTGTTTTTT
-,-,TRBV10-3,TRBJ1-4,CAISESPIVFEKLFF,TGTGCCATCAGTGAGTCGCCCATTGTTTTTGAAAAACTGTTTTTT
-,TRBD2,TRBV19,TRBJ2-5,CASSIGLAAETQYF,TGTGCCAGTAGTATAGGCCTAGCGGCAGAGACCCAGTACTTC
-,TRBD2,TRBV5-4,TRBJ2-1,CASSVTSGRASNEQFF,TGTGCCAGCAGCGTGACTAGCGGGAGGGCCAGCAATGAGCAGTTCTTC
-,TRBD2,TRBV6-1,TRBJ2-7,CASSVQTGLVGSEQYF,TGTGCCAGCAGTGTTCAAACGGGACTAGTGGGGAGCGAGCAGTACTTC
-,TRBD1,TRBV6-6,TRBJ1-5,CASSTTGQGNQPQHF,TGTGCCAGCAGTACGACGGGACAGGGGAATCAGCCCCAGCATTTT
-,TRBD1,TRBV18,TRBJ2-5,CATQAGQGFQETQYF,TGTGCCACTCAAGCGGGACAGGGGTTCCAAGAGACCCAGTACTTC
once,-,TRBV2,TRBJ1-5,CASKRDSNQPQHF,TGTGCCAGCAAGCGGGACAGCAATCAGCCCCAGCATTTT